This T cell receptor beta chain was recovered during a study of T-cell memory formation after mild COVID-19. Study findings and constraints: Several responding clones turned up in pre-infection memory, indicating that cross-reactive memory may have taken part.

Constant-segment primers served in 5'RACE that generated TCR alpha and TCR beta cDNA libraries bearing sample barcodes and UMIs. TCRdb ran MiXCR on the 5' RACE reads and lists one entry per CDR3 protein. The sample carries approximately 150,000 distinct CDR3 sequences, over 10% recorded once. Regarding this clonotype: Its specificity is not known.

CDR3 size: 16 residues. The V and J genes are TRBV21-1 and TRBJ1-6; the table calls TRBD1, which could not be checked here. TRBV21-1 is a pseudogene segment. This TCR was recovered from a man aged 18 to 29 who had mild COVID-19 (a few samples of this study predate the infection). Cell type and time point are not known. The specimen sequenced was PBMCs or a T cell subset sorted from them (not recorded which). CDR3 DNA: TGTGCCAGCAGCAAAGTCCCCCACTCCTATAATTCACCCCTCCACTTT. Protein: CASSKVPHSYNSPLHF.